The 21 T cell receptor beta chains below come from one sample, sequenced in a study. TCRdb itself ran the reads through MiXCR, one entry per CDR3 protein. Of 3,000 to 3,500 distinct CDR3 sequences listed, around 9.6% are singletons. The material sequenced was CD4+ T cells from synovial fluid. Receptors were obtained from a human donor with rheumatoid arthritis.

The chain uses TRBV10-3 and TRBJ2-7, with D maybe TRBD2 (5 bases). Germline CDR1 ENHRY, CDR2 SYGVKD. The CDR3 contains 14 residues. Trimming cost V 0 bases and J 3 bases, with 9 bases left between them. CDR3 residues: CAISESDSLYEQYF. Written as DNA, the CDR3 is TGTGCCATCAGTGAGTCGGACTCCCTCTACGAGCAGTACTTC.

Within the sample, this clonotype is large. The chain links TRBV6-1 to TRBJ2-1; D unresolved. The CDR3 is made up of 13 amino acids. V lost 6 bases and J lost 0, with 6 bases in between. Germline CDR1 is MNHNS and CDR2 is SASEGT. The CDR3 DNA is TGTGCCAGCAGCGCATACTCCTACAATGAGCAGTTCTTC. As protein: CASSAYSYNEQFF.

There are a few counts of this clonotype. The chain is built from TRBV2 and TRBJ2-2; unclear D gene. Looked up from germline, CDR1 is SNHLY and CDR2 is FYNNEI. The CDR3 consists of 13 residues. Trimming removed 2 bases at V and 3 bases at J, with 4 bases between. This CDR3 is CASSEQDTGELFF. The CDR3 nucleotides are TGTGCCAGCAGTGAACAGGACACCGGGGAGCTGTTTTTT.

Note on this clonotype: A far more abundant clone sits one base away, making this likely a read error. The chain's CDR3 is CASSLVGVAPYEQYF. In nucleotides, the CDR3 is TGTGCCAGCAGCTTAGTCGGGGTAGCCCCCTACGAGCAGTACTTC. The chain links TRBV7-3 to TRBJ2-7; a weak D match, TRBD2 (5 bases). Trimming pared 2 bases from V and 2 bases from J, leaving 13 bases between. Per germline, CDR1 SGHTA and CDR2 FQGTGA. The CDR3 is 15 amino acids. Complete variable domain (other parts from reference TRBV7-3 and TRBJ2-7): GAGVSQTPSNKVTEKGKYVELRCDPISGHTALYWYRQSLGQGPEFLIYFQGTGAADDSGLPNDRFFAVRPEGSVSTLKIQRTERGDSAVYLCASSLVGVAPYEQYFGPGTRLTVT.

This clonotype qualifies as medium-sized (0.01 to 0.1%). The chain joins TRBV20-1 to TRBJ1-6; 7 bases match TRBD1. Per germline, CDR1 DFQATT and CDR2 SNEGSKA (reference sequence). This CDR3 has 14 residues. The V and J ends lost 6 bases and 6 bases, in that order; junction bases with no gene match: 8. This CDR3 is CSAIQGSGNSPLHF. The CDR3 DNA reads TGCAGTGCCATACAGGGGAGTGGTAATTCACCCCTCCACTTT.

This clonotype has just a few counts. The chain has TRBV30 and TRBJ1-1; 11 nucleotides agree with TRBD1. The CDR3 has 14 residues. Trimming removed 3 bases from V and 3 bases from J; junction bases left unmatched: 3. Germline V CDR1 and CDR2: GTSNPN, SVGIG (reference sequence). CDR3 residues: CAWRDRGLDTEAFF. The CDR3 DNA reads TGTGCCTGGAGGGACAGGGGGCTGGACACTGAAGCTTTCTTT.

This clonotype counts as medium-sized. This chain uses TRBV20-1 with TRBJ2-3, with D possibly matching TRBD2 (5 bases). This CDR3 spans 13 amino acids. Germline CDR1 and CDR2: DFQATT and SNEGSKA (reference sequence). V was clipped by 3 bases and J by 3 bases, with 10 bases between them. In DNA, the CDR3 is TGCAGTGCTAGGTTCACTAGGACAGATACGCAGTATTTT. Translated, it gives CSARFTRTDTQYF.

This clonotype is labeled medium-sized. The V gene is TRBV7-2, the J gene TRBJ2-7; D is uncertain. This CDR3 has 11 amino acids. Trimming removed 2 bases at V and 5 bases at J, with 4 bases between. Germline-derived CDR1 and CDR2 are SGHTA and FQGNSA. CDR3 loop: CASSLYNEQYF. CDR3 in DNA: TGTGCCAGCAGCTTATATAACGAGCAGTACTTC.

This clonotype is deemed medium-sized (0.01 to 0.1%). This rearrangement joins TRBV11-2 to TRBJ2-1; D is undetermined. The CDR3 has 13 amino acids. Between the trimmed V and J ends, which lost 1 base and 9 bases, there was a span of 10 bases. CDR1 and CDR2 from the germline V gene are SGHAT and FQNNGV. CDR3 DNA sequence: TGTGCCAGCAGCTTAGGCGTTAAGGGTGAGCAGTTCTTC. Translation gives CASSLGVKGEQFF. Drawing the rest from reference TRBV11-2 and TRBJ2-1, the complete variable domain is EAGVAQSPRYKIIEKRQSVAFWCNPISGHATLYWYQQILGQGPKLLIQFQNNGVVDDSQLPKDRFSAERLKGVDSTLKIQPAKLEDSAVYLCASSLGVKGEQFFGPGTRLTVL.

This clonotype has at least ten counts. The rearrangement links TRBV3-1 to TRBJ2-3, with 9 nucleotides matching TRBD2. Germline V gene data show CDR1 as LGHDT and CDR2 as YNNKEL (reference sequence). The V gene end was trimmed by 9 bases and the J gene end by 2 bases; junction bases not matched to a gene: 9. This CDR3 has 15 amino acids. The CDR3 loop reads CASTPTSGFTDTQYF. The CDR3, as DNA: TGTGCCAGTACCCCGACTAGCGGCTTCACAGATACGCAGTATTTT.

This clonotype appeared a few times. The genes are TRBV28 and TRBJ2-7; tentatively, D is TRBD2 (6 bases). The CDR3 contains 13 residues. The V gene lost 1 base and the J gene lost 7 bases, with 11 bases spanning the gap. CDR1 and CDR2 (germline): MDHEN, SYDVKM. The CDR3 DNA reads TGTGCCAGCAGTTTATCGGCAGGGAGGGAGCAGTACTTC. It is translated as CASSLSAGREQYF.

This clonotype has a handful of counts. The V gene is TRBV30, the J gene TRBJ2-5; D not certain. Trimming stripped 0 bases from V and 0 bases from J, with 5 bases between. The CDR3 contains 13 residues. The germline V gene has CDR1 GTSNPN and CDR2 SVGIG (reference sequence). CDR3 coding DNA: TGTGCCTGGAGTGTAGACTACCAAGAGACCCAGTACTTC. Amino acid sequence: CAWSVDYQETQYF. Complete variable domain (other parts from reference TRBV30 and TRBJ2-5): SQTIHQWPATLVQPVGSPLSLECTVEGTSNPNLYWYRQAAGRGLQLLFYSVGIGQISSEVPQNLSASRPQDRQFILSSKKLLLSDSGFYLCAWSVDYQETQYFGPGTRLLVL.

By share of the sample, this clonotype is medium-sized (0.01 to 0.1%). The rearrangement joins TRBV29-1 to TRBJ2-2; 9 bases are shared with TRBD1. Unmatched junction bases numbered 3, after V lost 6 bases and J lost 4 bases. Germline-derived CDR1 and CDR2 are SQVTM and ANQGSEA. CDR3 length: 13 amino acids. CDR3 bases: TGCAGCGTGGACAGGGGTAGCACCGGGGAGCTGTTTTTT. This translates into CSVDRGSTGELFF.

By sample fraction, this clonotype is medium-sized (0.01 to 0.1%). The chain carries TRBV4-3 and TRBJ2-1; 11 bases are a match to TRBD2. CDR1 and CDR2 from the germline V gene are LGHNA and YSLEER. Trimming took 1 base from V and 6 from J; bases not matched to a gene: 8. The CDR3 consists of 17 residues. The chain's CDR3 is CASSQASQLAGVNEQFF. The CDR3 DNA reads as TGCGCCAGCAGCCAAGCAAGTCAACTAGCGGGAGTCAATGAGCAGTTCTTC.

This clonotype was recorded at least ten times. The chain employs TRBV29-1 and TRBJ1-2; TRBD1 is a possible D gene (5 bases). Looked up from germline, CDR1 is SQVTM and CDR2 is ANQGSEA. V dropped 3 bases and J dropped 6 bases, with 11 bases sitting between them. The CDR3 extends over 12 amino acids. CDR3 sequence reads: CSVDRDLNGYTF. CDR3 DNA: TGCAGCGTTGACAGGGATTTAAATGGCTACACCTTC.

This clonotype is large within its sample. V gene TRBV20-1 combines with J gene TRBJ2-3, with D possibly being TRBD1 or TRBD2 (5 bases each). This CDR3 has 14 amino acids. In germline, CDR1 is DFQATT, CDR2 SNEGSKA (reference sequence). Trimming stripped 0 bases from V and 0 bases from J, with 7 bases between. As DNA, the CDR3 is TGCAGTGCTAGAGAGGGGACCAGCACAGATACGCAGTATTTT. It encodes CSAREGTSTDTQYF.

The chain joins TRBV6-5 to TRBJ2-1; D is unresolved. This CDR3 has 10 residues. The V gene's germline CDR1 is MNHEY and CDR2 SVGAGI. V lost 5 bases and J lost 9, with 5 bases in between. The CDR3 DNA sequence: TGTGCCAGCAGTGTACCTGAGCAGTTCTTC. As protein: CASSVPEQFF.

The sample holds many counts of this clonotype. This sequence joins TRBV5-5 and TRBJ2-2; D may be TRBD2 (6 bases). The length of the CDR3 is 13 residues. CDR1 and CDR2 from the germline V gene are SGHKS and YYEKEE (reference sequence). The V and J ends lost 4 bases and 5 bases respectively, with 9 bases between them. CDR3 coding DNA: TGTGCCAGCAGCACCGGGGGAACCGGGGAGCTGTTTTTT. Translating gives CASSTGGTGELFF.

At least ten counts were recorded for this clonotype. V gene TRBV7-3 combines with J gene TRBJ2-7, with unresolved D. The CDR3 is 13 amino acids. CDR1 is SGHTA, CDR2 FQGTGA, per germline. Trimming took 5 bases from V and 5 from J, leaving 13 bases between them. CDR3 coding DNA: TGTGCCAGCAGCAAAAGTGGGGTCGACGAGCAGTACTTC. This translates into CASSKSGVDEQYF.

This clonotype is labeled as medium-sized. The genes are TRBV20-1 and TRBJ2-1; 9 bases are a match to TRBD2. CDR1 and CDR2 from the germline V gene are DFQATT and SNEGSKA (reference sequence). This CDR3 has 15 residues. The ends lost 6 bases at V and 3 bases at J; junction bases unmatched: 9. The CDR3 DNA reads TGCAGTGCCAGCCCTTCTAGCGGGGACTACAATGAGCAGTTCTTC. It is translated as CSASPSSGDYNEQFF.

By sample share, this clonotype is medium-sized. The genes are TRBV7-2 and TRBJ2-2, with TRBD2 as a possible D gene (6 bases). CDR3 length: 17 residues. Trimming removed 2 bases from V and 2 bases from J, with 15 bases in between. Per the germline V gene, CDR1 is SGHTA and CDR2 is FQGNSA. Here the CDR3 DNA reads TGTGCCAGCAGCTTACTCGGATTAGCGGACAACACCGGGGAGCTGTTTTTT. Translation gives CASSLLGLADNTGELFF.